This T cell receptor beta chain was sequenced during a study of beta chain features in type 1 diabetes. Central memory, naive, regulatory and stem cell-like memory CD4+ cells were sorted by CD45RO/CCR7/CD25/CD127/CD95/CD27. General study results and limits: PCR may have favored shorter templates equally in patients and controls. It was among patients, rather than healthy donors, that naive, central memory and Treg TCRB repertoires appeared more similar. The study found moderately but significantly shorter TCRB CDR3s in all four CD4+ subsets of Type 1 diabetes patients.

What was sequenced were expressed TCRB transcripts, since all of the isolated RNA had been reverse transcribed. The data were produced by immunoSEQ multiplex PCR, yet TCRdb's version contains in-frame clones alone and is incomplete. This table holds some 290,000 clones, 14% found once. Germline lookup yields CDR1 SNHLY and CDR2 FYNNEI. V was pared by 7 bases and J by 0 bases, with 4 bases of the junction left unmatched. The CDR3 is made up of 15 amino acids. In regard to this clone: Its antigen remains unknown.

V usage is TRBV2 and J usage is TRBJ2-1, with 9 bases aligning to TRBD2. The TCR comes from a man between 25 and 39 years old with type 1 diabetes. Sequenced material: naive CD4+ T cells from blood. CDR3 nucleotide sequence: TGTGCCAGCAATGGACTAGCGAGCTCCTACAATGAGCAGTTCTTC. Translation gives CASNGLASSYNEQFF. Using reference TRBV2 and TRBJ2-1 for the parts outside the CDR3, the full variable domain is EPEVTQTPSHQVTQMGQEVILRCVPISNHLYFYWYRQILGQKVEFLVSFYNNEISEKSEIFDDQFSVERPDGSNFTLKIRSTKLEDSAMYFCASNGLASSYNEQFFGPGTRLTVL.